The clone carrying this T cell receptor (beta chain) has a count of ten or more. The antigen is unknown. Using constant-segment primers, 5'RACE produced TCR alpha and TCR beta cDNA libraries carrying sample barcodes and UMIs. A single record per CDR3 protein comes from TCRdb applying MiXCR to the 5' RACE reads. The sample contains under 400,000 distinct CDR3 sequences, over 25% of which appear only once. V lost 5 bases and J 5 bases, leaving 6 bases between the germline ends. The CDR3 totals 11 residues. CDR1 LGHDT and CDR2 YNNKEL come from the germline V gene (reference sequence). The data derive from a study of T-cell memory formation after mild COVID-19. At the level of the study: Each donor largely had its own TCR clusters. Study observations and caveats: Contracting CD4+ clones were located mainly in CM and EM, and CD8+ clones in EMRA. The finding that pre-infection memory included some responding clones suggested that cross-reactive memory joined.

V and J are TRBV3-1 and TRBJ2-5; D gene ambiguous. Sequenced input: PBMCs or a T cell subset sorted from them (not recorded which). The origin of this receptor is an adult woman who had mild COVID-19 (a few samples of this study predate the infection). Cell type and time point are not known. DNA for the CDR3: TGTGCCAGCAGCATCCGGGAGACCCAGTACTTC. As protein: CASSIRETQYF.